What follows are 28 T cell receptor beta chains derived from one specimen sequenced in a study of cytomegalovirus exposure and HLA in healthy donors. The PCR was carried out with 60 Vbeta primers and 13 Jbeta primers. TCRdb's copy holds only in-frame clones and misses some; the assay was immunoSEQ multiplex PCR. The sample consists of some 100,000 clones, around 79% of them appearing once. Sequenced: PBMCs. The source of these receptors is a woman aged 70-85 years in good health and CMV-seropositive.

The rearrangement joins TRBV28 to TRBJ1-2; D might be TRBD1 (5 bases). CDR3 length: 15 residues. The germline V gene has CDR1 MDHEN and CDR2 SYDVKM. Trimming removed 1 base from V and 2 bases from J, with 11 bases in between. DNA of the CDR3: TGTGCCAGCAGTTTATCGGGGGGGGAAAACTATGGCTACACCTTC. It yields the protein CASSLSGGENYGYTF.

CDR3 protein: CASSRPSGAGELFF. The CDR3 nucleotides are TGTGCCAGCTCACGTCCTAGCGGGGCCGGGGAGCTGTTTTTT. V and J are TRBV18 and TRBJ2-2, with TRBD2 identical over 9 bases. The V gene end was trimmed by 4 bases and the J gene end by 6 bases; junction bases not matched to a gene: 3. Germline CDR1 is KGHSH and CDR2 is LQKENI. There are 14 residues in the CDR3.

The chain carries TRBV27 and TRBJ1-2; D might be TRBD1 (6 bases). V was pared by 3 bases and J by 3 bases, with 14 bases between. Germline-derived CDR1 and CDR2 are MNHEY and SMNVEV (reference sequence). This CDR3 has 15 residues. CDR3: CASSLTGLGDYGYTF. The DNA of the CDR3 is TGTGCCAGCAGTTTGACAGGCCTGGGGGACTATGGCTACACCTTC.

There are a few counts of this clone. The genes are TRBV5-1 and TRBJ2-7; D might be TRBD1 (6 bases). The germline gives CDR1 SGHRS, CDR2 YFSETQ. The CDR3 runs 14 residues. V was pared by 5 bases and J by 2 bases, with 14 bases between. The CDR3, as DNA: TGCGCCAGCAGAACAACATCAGGGGCCTACGAGCAGTACTTC. Protein: CASRTTSGAYEQYF. Drawing the rest from reference TRBV5-1 and TRBJ2-7, the complete variable domain is KAGVTQTPRYLIKTRGQQVTLSCSPISGHRSVSWYQQTPGQGLQFLFEYFSETQRNKGNFPGRFSGRQFSNSRSEMNVSTLELGDSALYLCASRTTSGAYEQYFGPGTRLTVT.

This rearrangement joins TRBV6-5 to TRBJ2-5; D is perhaps TRBD1 (5 bases). V was pared by 2 bases and J by 5 bases, with 12 bases between. The CDR3 spans 14 residues. Per germline, CDR1 MNHEY and CDR2 SVGAGI. The CDR3 DNA follows: TGTGCCAGCAGTTACACCCAGGGATGGGAGACCCAGTACTTC. Translated, it gives CASSYTQGWETQYF.

The genes are TRBV18 and TRBJ1-1, with unresolved D. The CDR3 is made up of 17 amino acids. Between the trimmed V and J ends, which lost 3 bases and 1 base, there was a span of 18 bases. Germline CDR1 reads KGHSH; CDR2 reads LQKENI. The chain's CDR3 is CASSPLPPKEGNTEAFF. The CDR3 DNA follows: TGTGCCAGCTCACCCCTCCCCCCCAAAGAGGGGAACACTGAAGCTTTCTTT.

The rearrangement joins TRBV10-3 to TRBJ2-7, with 9 bases aligning to TRBD1. The CDR3 has 13 amino acids. The J segment lost 5 bases and the V segment lost 6 bases, leaving 5 bases of the junction unmatched. Per germline, CDR1 ENHRY and CDR2 SYGVKD. CDR3 sequence: CAIRRTGVDEQYF. The CDR3 nucleotides read TGTGCCATCAGGCGGACAGGGGTGGACGAGCAGTACTTC.

This clone has only one observation. This chain links TRBV7-2 with TRBJ1-5; D might be TRBD1 (5 bases). From germline, CDR1 is SGHTA and CDR2 FQGNSA. This CDR3 is built from 17 residues. V lost 2 bases to trimming and J lost 0 bases, with 14 bases between them. CDR3 sequence (DNA): TGTGCCAGCAGCTTACCCCGGGCAGGACATAGCAATCAGCCCCAGCATTTT. This encodes CASSLPRAGHSNQPQHF.

V and J are TRBV27 and TRBJ2-7, with 9 bases aligning to TRBD2. V gave up 1 base and J gave up 4 bases; unmatched junction bases: 5. This CDR3 contains 15 residues. Germline CDR1 is MNHEY and CDR2 is SMNVEV (reference sequence). CDR3 in amino acids: CASSLFSGSLYEQYF. The DNA for the CDR3 is TGTGCCAGCAGTTTATTTAGCGGGAGTTTGTACGAGCAGTACTTC.

The table lists this clone with a few counts. This chain connects TRBV7-2 to TRBJ1-4; 8 nucleotides align to TRBD1. Trimming took 5 bases from V and 0 from J; bases not matched to a gene: 5. Looked up from germline, CDR1 is SGHTA and CDR2 is FQGNSA. The CDR3 has 16 amino acids. CDR3 amino acids: CASSLGQGPTNEKLFF. The CDR3 DNA reads as TGTGCCAGCAGCCTCGGACAGGGTCCAACTAATGAAAAACTGTTTTTT.

The CDR3 sequence is CASSLVEHSRDTQYF. The CDR3 DNA sequence: TGTGCCAGCAGCTTAGTTGAACACTCCAGGGATACGCAGTATTTT. The chain couples TRBV7-6 to TRBJ2-3; no clear D gene. This CDR3 is built from 15 residues. V dropped 1 base and J dropped 6 bases, with 14 bases sitting between them. Germline-derived CDR1 and CDR2 are SGHVS and FNYEAQ.

The chain has TRBV19 and TRBJ1-5, with 10 bases lining up with TRBD1. Germline V gene lookup returns CDR1 LNHDA and CDR2 SQIVND (reference sequence). The CDR3 consists of 16 residues. J was trimmed by 7 bases and V by 4 bases; bases with no gene match: 10. CDR3 sequence (DNA): TGTGCCAGTAGTACTACGACAGGGGGCTGGGGACAGCCCCAGCATTTT. Encoded protein: CASSTTTGGWGQPQHF. Filled out from reference TRBV19 and TRBJ1-5, the complete variable domain reads DGGITQSPKYLFRKEGQNVTLSCEQNLNHDAMYWYRQDPGQGLRLIYYSQIVNDFQKGDIAEGYSVSREKKESFPLTVTSAQKNPTAFYLCASSTTTGGWGQPQHFGDGTRLSIL.

CDR3 sequence (DNA): TGTGCCAGCGGGACAGGGGGCGCGAGGGAAAAACTGTTTTTT. Translated, it gives CASGTGGAREKLFF. This sequence joins TRBV27 and TRBJ1-4; TRBD1 matches 12 bases. V was clipped by 8 bases and J by 8 bases; unmatched bases: 6. Germline V gives CDR1 MNHEY, CDR2 SMNVEV (reference sequence). This CDR3 spans 14 amino acids.

The chain joins TRBV29-1 to TRBJ2-5; 7 nucleotides line up with TRBD1. CDR1 and CDR2 (germline): SQVTM, ANQGSEA. Trimming at V came to 3 bases and at J to 5 bases, leaving 18 bases not matched to a gene. CDR3 length: 17 residues. The CDR3 nucleotides are TGCAGCGTTGACGCCTCAGGGGGTAACAATGATTGGGAGACCCAGTACTTC. This codes for CSVDASGGNNDWETQYF.

CDR3 amino acids: CACSSGSAQYF. CDR3 coding DNA: TGTGCCTGCAGTAGCGGAAGTGCGCAGTATTTT. This chain connects TRBV30 to TRBJ2-3, with D perhaps TRBD2 (6 bases). The CDR3 contains 11 residues. V was cut by 6 bases and J by 10 bases, with 14 bases left in between. The germline V gene encodes CDR1 GTSNPN and CDR2 SVGIG (reference sequence).

The chain employs TRBV2 and TRBJ1-5, with 9 bases that match TRBD1. Germline trimming cut 7 bases from V and 0 bases from J; bases unmatched to any gene: 10. The CDR3 length is 17 residues. The germline CDR1 and CDR2 sequences are SNHLY and FYNNEI. The CDR3 DNA follows: TGTGCCAGCATATCGGACAGGGGTCGTAGTAGCAATCAGCCCCAGCATTTT. This translates into CASISDRGRSSNQPQHF.

V gene TRBV7-9 combines with J gene TRBJ2-1, with TRBD1 as a possible D gene (5 bases). V was pared by 7 bases and J by 6 bases, with 16 bases between. The CDR3 is made up of 14 amino acids. Germline CDR1 SEHNR, CDR2 FQNEAQ (reference sequence). CDR3 DNA sequence: TGTGCCAGCACCGGGTTGGGGCGCCTCAATGAGCAGTTCTTC. It translates to CASTGLGRLNEQFF.

The chain combines TRBV6-1 with TRBJ1-1, with D tentatively TRBD1 (5 bases). Trimming took off 4 bases at V and 10 bases at J, with 16 bases between the two ends. Germline CDR1 reads MNHNS; CDR2 reads SASEGT. The CDR3 has 13 amino acids. CDR3 DNA sequence: TGTGCCAGCAGTGCGTCAGGGAAGCCTGTAGCTTTCTTT. Translated, it gives CASSASGKPVAFF.

The V and J genes are TRBV2 and TRBJ2-2; D might be TRBD1 (5 bases). In germline, CDR1 is SNHLY, CDR2 FYNNEI. The CDR3 contains 13 residues. Trimming cost V 1 base and J 11 bases, with 11 bases left between them. The CDR3 protein is CASSEDGAGELFF. The CDR3 nucleotides are TGTGCCAGCAGTGAAGATGGGGCTGGAGAGCTGTTTTTT.

The V gene is TRBV10-3, the J gene TRBJ2-5; D perhaps matches TRBD2 (5 bases). The tail of the sequence fits TRBJ2-7 better, so the J call may be wrong. This CDR3 contains 16 residues. CDR1 is ENHRY and CDR2 is SYGVKD in the germline V gene. The CDR3 bases are TGTGCCATCAGTGAGCCTGGACTGAGGAGCTCCTACGAGCAGTACTTC. This encodes CAISEPGLRSSYEQYF.

This clone was seen once. The rearrangement uses TRBV4-3 and TRBJ2-6, with 9 bases lining up with TRBD1. Germline CDR1 and CDR2: LGHNA and YSLEER. V was clipped by 3 bases and J by 1 base; unmatched bases: 10. The length of the CDR3 is 19 residues. CDR3 sequence reads: CASSHSYETGGSGANVLTF. The CDR3, as DNA: TGCGCCAGCAGCCATTCGTATGAGACAGGGGGGTCTGGGGCCAACGTCCTGACTTTC.

A single count supports this clone. The gene calls are TRBV6-5 and TRBJ2-7; TRBD2 matches at 10 bases. The CDR3 totals 14 residues. CDR1 and CDR2 (germline): MNHEY, SVGAGI. V gave up 3 bases and J gave up 3 bases; unmatched junction bases: 2. The CDR3 region is CASSYRLAGYEQYF. CDR3 sequence (DNA): TGTGCCAGCAGTTATCGACTAGCGGGCTACGAGCAGTACTTC.

The chain is built from TRBV2 and TRBJ2-7, with D perhaps TRBD2 (6 bases). CDR1 and CDR2 (germline): SNHLY, FYNNEI. Trimming took 6 bases from V and 3 from J, leaving 18 bases between them. This CDR3 comprises 15 residues. CDR3 coding DNA: TGTGCCAGCAGCGGGGGACTTGTAGGGTACTACGAGCAGTACTTC. As protein: CASSGGLVGYYEQYF. The complete variable domain, with remaining parts taken from reference TRBV2 and TRBJ2-7, reads EPEVTQTPSHQVTQMGQEVILRCVPISNHLYFYWYRQILGQKVEFLVSFYNNEISEKSEIFDDQFSVERPDGSNFTLKIRSTKLEDSAMYFCASSGGLVGYYEQYFGPGTRLTVT.

The genes are TRBV2 and TRBJ1-2; 10 nucleotides line up with TRBD1. Germline assignment: CDR1 SNHLY and CDR2 FYNNEI. V shed 4 bases and J 4 bases; nucleotides not matched to a gene: 0. There are 13 residues in the CDR3. CDR3 amino acids: CASSGTGGYGYTF. The DNA of the CDR3 is TGTGCCAGCAGTGGGACAGGGGGCTATGGCTACACCTTC.

The chain recombines TRBV5-1 with TRBJ2-3; 14 bases fit TRBD2. This CDR3 has 17 residues. Germline-derived CDR1 and CDR2 are SGHRS and YFSETQ. V trimming: 3 bases; J trimming: 3 bases; junction bases outside the gene matches: 6. CDR3 in DNA: TGCGCCAGCAGCTCGGGACTAGCGGGGGTGGAGACAGATACGCAGTATTTT. It translates to CASSSGLAGVETDTQYF.

This chain connects TRBV28 to TRBJ2-6; 9 bases match TRBD1. The CDR3 totals 17 residues. Germline-derived CDR1 and CDR2 are MDHEN and SYDVKM. V lost 6 bases to trimming and J lost 0 bases; unmatched junction nucleotides: 6. CDR3 residues: CASRSGTGSSGANVLTF. CDR3 in DNA: TGTGCCAGCAGATCCGGGACAGGGTCCTCTGGGGCCAACGTCCTGACTTTC.

The gene calls are TRBV11-2 and TRBJ2-4; D gene ambiguous. Germline CDR1 reads SGHAT; CDR2 reads FQNNGV. This CDR3 comprises 13 residues. The V and J ends lost 3 bases and 5 bases respectively, with 8 bases between them. CDR3 residues: CASSFVGENIQYF. In DNA, the CDR3 is TGTGCCAGCAGCTTCGTCGGAGAAAACATTCAGTACTTC.

The chain recombines TRBV9 with TRBJ2-3; D possibly corresponds to TRBD1 (6 bases). From germline, CDR1 is SGDLS and CDR2 YYNGEE. V lost 0 bases to trimming and J lost 4 bases, with 12 bases between them. This CDR3 contains 15 residues. In DNA form, the CDR3 reads TGTGCCAGCAGCGTAGAACCACAGGGACCAGATACGCAGTATTTT. Translation: CASSVEPQGPDTQYF.